This record covers a single TCR beta chain. Its matching antigen is unknown. The table came from immunoSEQ multiplex PCR; TCRdb's copy has only in-frame clones and leaves some out. The sample holds about 23,000 clones, roughly 74% seen once. These data originate in a study of CD4 T cells in relation to SARS-CoV-2 and coronaviruses. Findings and caveats of the study: The cross-reactivity analysis covered only spike protein, not other viral proteins.

V trimming: 2 bases; J trimming: 4 bases; junction bases outside the gene matches: 1. The CDR3 length is 14 residues. Germline V gene sequence: CDR1 ENHRY, CDR2 SYGVKD. Unexposed donor CD4+ T cells date from about 2011-2018, before the COVID-19 pandemic. The cells were cultured for around ten days before CD4+ T cells were isolated. The chain has TRBV10-3 and TRBJ2-2; the match to TRBD1 covers 7 bases. Specimen: CD4+ T cells from PBMCs, cultured in vitro. This receptor was obtained from a human donor in good health. The CDR3 nucleotides read TGTGCCATCAGTGAGGACAGGGCCACCGGGGAGCTGTTTTTT. Encoded protein: CAISEDRATGELFF.